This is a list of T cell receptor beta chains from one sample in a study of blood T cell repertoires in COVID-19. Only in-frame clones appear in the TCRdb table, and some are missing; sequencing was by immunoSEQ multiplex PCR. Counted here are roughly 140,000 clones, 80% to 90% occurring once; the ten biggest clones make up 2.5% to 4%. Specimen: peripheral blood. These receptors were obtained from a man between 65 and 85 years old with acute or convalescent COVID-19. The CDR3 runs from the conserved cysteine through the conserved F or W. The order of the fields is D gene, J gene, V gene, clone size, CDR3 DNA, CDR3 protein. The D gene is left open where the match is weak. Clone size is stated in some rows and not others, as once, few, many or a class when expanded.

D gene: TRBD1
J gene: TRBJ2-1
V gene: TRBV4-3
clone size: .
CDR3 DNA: TGCGCCAGCAGCCAATCCCTAGGGACAGGGGGCTCTGAGCAGTTCTTC
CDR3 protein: CASSQSLGTGGSEQFF

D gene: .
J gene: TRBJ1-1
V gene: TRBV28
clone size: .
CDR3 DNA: TGTGCCAGCAGTCACCGTTTATCGGGGAGCACTGAAGCTTTCTTT
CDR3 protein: CASSHRLSGSTEAFF

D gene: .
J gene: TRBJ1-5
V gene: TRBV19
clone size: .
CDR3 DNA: TGTGCCAGTAGTATGCGGCTGGGGCAGGGGCGCAATCAGCCCCAGCATTTT
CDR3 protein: CASSMRLGQGRNQPQHF

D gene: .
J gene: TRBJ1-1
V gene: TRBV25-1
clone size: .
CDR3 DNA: TGTGCCAGCAGTGAATCGGGGAGCCCTGAAGCTTTCTTT
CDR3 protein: CASSESGSPEAFF

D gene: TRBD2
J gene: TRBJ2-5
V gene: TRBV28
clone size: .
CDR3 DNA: TGTGCCAGCAGCAACGGACTAGCGGGAGGGCTTGGGCGGGAGACCCAGTACTTC
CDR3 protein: CASSNGLAGGLGRETQYF

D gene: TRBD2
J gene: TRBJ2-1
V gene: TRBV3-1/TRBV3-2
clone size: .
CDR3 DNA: TGTGCCAGCAGCCAAGGCGGACTAGCGAGAGACAATGAGCAGTTCTTC
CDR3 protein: CASSQGGLARDNEQFF

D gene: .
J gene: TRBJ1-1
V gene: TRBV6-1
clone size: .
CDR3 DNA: TGTGCCAGCAGTGAGCGGTTCCAGGGGAGTGAAGCTTTCTTT
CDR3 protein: CASSERFQGSEAFF

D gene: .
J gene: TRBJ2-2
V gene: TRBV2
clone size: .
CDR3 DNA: TGTGCCAGCATCTCCAGCGACGGGGAGCTGTTTTTT
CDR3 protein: CASISSDGELFF

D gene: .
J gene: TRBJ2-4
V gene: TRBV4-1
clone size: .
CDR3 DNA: TGCGCCAGCAGCCAAGAGGACATCCAAGTAAACATTCAGTACTTC
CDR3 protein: CASSQEDIQVNIQYF

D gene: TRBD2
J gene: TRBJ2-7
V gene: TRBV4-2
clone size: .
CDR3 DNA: TGTGCCAGCAGCCAATCACTAGCGGGAGGCGTAAACGAGCAGTACTTC
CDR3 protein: CASSQSLAGGVNEQYF

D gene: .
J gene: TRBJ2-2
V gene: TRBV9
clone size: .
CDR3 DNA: TGTGCCAGCAGCGTAGCGGCAGGGGGGACCGGGGAGCTGTTTTTT
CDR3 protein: CASSVAAGGTGELFF

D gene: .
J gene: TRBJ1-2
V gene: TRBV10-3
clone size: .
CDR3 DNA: TGTGCCATCAGTGAGTTAGCAGACAGTGTCTATGGCTACACCTTC
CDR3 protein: CAISELADSVYGYTF

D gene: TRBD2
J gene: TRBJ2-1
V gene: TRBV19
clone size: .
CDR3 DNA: TGTGCCAGCAACGGGGTAGCGGGAGTTAATGAGCAGTTCTTC
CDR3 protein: CASNGVAGVNEQFF

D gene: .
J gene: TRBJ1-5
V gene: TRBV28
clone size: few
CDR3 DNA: TGTGCCAGCAGCTCCCGGAGGCAGCCCCAGCATTTT
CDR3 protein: CASSSRRQPQHF

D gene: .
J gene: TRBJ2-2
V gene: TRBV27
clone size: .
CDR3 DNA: TGTGCCACCAAGGCACAGGCGAACACCGGGGAGCTGTTTTTT
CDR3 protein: CATKAQANTGELFF

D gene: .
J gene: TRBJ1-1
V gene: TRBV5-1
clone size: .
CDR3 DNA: TGCGCCAGCAGCTTGGCAGGGTTAGGTAGGAACACTGAAGCTTTCTTT
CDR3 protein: CASSLAGLGRNTEAFF

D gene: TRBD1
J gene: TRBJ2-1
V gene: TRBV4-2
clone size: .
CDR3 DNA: TGTGCCAGCAGCCCGCCAACGGGACAGGGGGTCCATGAGCAGTTCTTC
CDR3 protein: CASSPPTGQGVHEQFF

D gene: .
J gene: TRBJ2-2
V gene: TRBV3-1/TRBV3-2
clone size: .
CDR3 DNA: TGTGCCAGCAGCCAAGATTTACGGTGGACAGCGAACACCGGGGAGCTGTTTTTT
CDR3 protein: CASSQDLRWTANTGELFF

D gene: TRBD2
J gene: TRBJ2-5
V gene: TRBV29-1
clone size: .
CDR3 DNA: TGCGGAATCCTAGCGGGAGAGACCCAGTACTTC
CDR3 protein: CGILAGETQYF

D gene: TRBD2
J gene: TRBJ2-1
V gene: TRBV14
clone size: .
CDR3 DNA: TGTGCCAGCAGCCCGCTAGCGGGAGAGGGCAATGAGCAGTTCTTC
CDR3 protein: CASSPLAGEGNEQFF

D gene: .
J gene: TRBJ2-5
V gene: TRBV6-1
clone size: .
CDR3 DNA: TGTGCCAGCAGTGAATTAAGGGGTATAGGAGAGACCCAGTACTTC
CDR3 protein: CASSELRGIGETQYF

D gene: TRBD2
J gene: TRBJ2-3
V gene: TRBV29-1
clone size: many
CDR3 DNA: TGCAGCGTTGGGGACTACACAGATACGCAGTATTTT
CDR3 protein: CSVGDYTDTQYF

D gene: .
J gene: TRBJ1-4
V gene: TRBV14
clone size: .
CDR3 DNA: TGTGCCAGCAGTCGTTCAGGGCTTAATGAAAAACTGTTTTTT
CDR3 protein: CASSRSGLNEKLFF

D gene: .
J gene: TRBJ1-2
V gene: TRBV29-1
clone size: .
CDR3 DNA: TGCAGCGTTGAAGACCTCGACAGGGGCTACACCTTC
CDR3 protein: CSVEDLDRGYTF

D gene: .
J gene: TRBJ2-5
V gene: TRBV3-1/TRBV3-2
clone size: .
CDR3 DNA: TGTGCCAGCAGCCAAGAACTAGCCATAGAGACCCAGTACTTC
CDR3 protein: CASSQELAIETQYF

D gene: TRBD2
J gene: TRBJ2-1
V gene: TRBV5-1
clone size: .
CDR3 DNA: TGCGCCAGCAGCTTGGCCACCGGGAGGGCCGGTGAGCAGTTCTTC
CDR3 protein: CASSLATGRAGEQFF

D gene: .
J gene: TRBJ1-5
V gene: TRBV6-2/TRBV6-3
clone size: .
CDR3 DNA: TGTGCCAGCAGCCCGGGGGGGGTTCGACAGCCCCAGCATTTT
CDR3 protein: CASSPGGVRQPQHF

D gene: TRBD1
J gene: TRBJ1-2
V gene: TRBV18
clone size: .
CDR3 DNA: TGTGCCAGCTCACCACCGAAGGGACAGGGGAACGGCTACACCTTC
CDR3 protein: CASSPPKGQGNGYTF

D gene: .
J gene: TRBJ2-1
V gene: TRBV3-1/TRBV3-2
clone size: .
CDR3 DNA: TGTGCCAGCAGCCAAATGTCCCGGGACTCAGGGCAGTTCTTC
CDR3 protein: CASSQMSRDSGQFF

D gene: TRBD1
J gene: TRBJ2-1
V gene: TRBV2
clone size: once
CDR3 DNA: TGTGCCAGCAGTTATGGACAGGGCCGTGAGCAGTTCTTC
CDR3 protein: CASSYGQGREQFF

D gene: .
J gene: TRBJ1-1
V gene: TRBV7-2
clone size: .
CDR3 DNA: TGTGCCAGCAGCTTAGGGGGGCAGTACACTGAAGCTTTCTTT
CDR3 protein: CASSLGGQYTEAFF

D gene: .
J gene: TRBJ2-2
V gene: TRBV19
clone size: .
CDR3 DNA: TGTGCCAGTAGTATAAGAGGTAGAAACACCGGGGAGCTGTTTTTT
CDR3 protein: CASSIRGRNTGELFF

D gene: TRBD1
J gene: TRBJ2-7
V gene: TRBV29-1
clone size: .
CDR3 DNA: TGCAGCGTTGAGTCGGGACAGGGGTCCCACGAGCAGTACTTC
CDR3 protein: CSVESGQGSHEQYF

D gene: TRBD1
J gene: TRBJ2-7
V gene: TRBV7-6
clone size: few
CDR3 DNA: TGTGCCAGCAGCCCTCAGGCAGGGGGCTCCTACGAGCAGTACTTC
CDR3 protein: CASSPQAGGSYEQYF

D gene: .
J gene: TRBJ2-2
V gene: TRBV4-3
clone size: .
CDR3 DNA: TGCGCCAGCAGCCAAGAGGCGGAGACGAACACCGGGGAGCTGTTTTTT
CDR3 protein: CASSQEAETNTGELFF

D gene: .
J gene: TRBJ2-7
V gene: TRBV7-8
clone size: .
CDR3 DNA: TGTGCCAGCAGCCCTGGGTGGGACTTCGGCTACGAGCAGTACTTC
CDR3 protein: CASSPGWDFGYEQYF

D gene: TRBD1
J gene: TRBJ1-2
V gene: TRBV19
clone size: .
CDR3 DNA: TGTGCCAGTGGACAGGGAATCTATGGCTACACCTTC
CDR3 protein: CASGQGIYGYTF

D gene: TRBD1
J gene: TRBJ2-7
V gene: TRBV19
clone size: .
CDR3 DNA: TGTGCCAGTAGCCCGACAGGGGGCGATTTTCACGAGCAGTACTTC
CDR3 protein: CASSPTGGDFHEQYF

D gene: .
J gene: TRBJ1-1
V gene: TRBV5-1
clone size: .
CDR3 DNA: TGCGCCAGCAGCCCTGTACAGAACACTGAAGCTTTCTTT
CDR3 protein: CASSPVQNTEAFF

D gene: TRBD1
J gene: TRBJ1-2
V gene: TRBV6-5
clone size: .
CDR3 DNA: TGTGCCAGCAGCCAGGGACAGGGCCGAGGCTACACCTTC
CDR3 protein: CASSQGQGRGYTF

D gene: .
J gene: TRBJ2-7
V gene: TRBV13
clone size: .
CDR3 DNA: TGTGCCAGCAGCTCCACAGGGATATCATCCTACGAGCAGTACTTC
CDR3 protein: CASSSTGISSYEQYF

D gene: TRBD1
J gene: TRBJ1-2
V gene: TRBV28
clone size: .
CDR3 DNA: TGTGCCAGCAGTCTTACACAGGGGGCACTAAACTATGGCTACACCTTC
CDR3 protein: CASSLTQGALNYGYTF

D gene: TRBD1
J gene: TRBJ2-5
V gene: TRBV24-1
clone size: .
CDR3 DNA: TGTGCCACCAGTGATTATACAGGGGGCCAAGAGACCCAGTACTTC
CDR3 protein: CATSDYTGGQETQYF

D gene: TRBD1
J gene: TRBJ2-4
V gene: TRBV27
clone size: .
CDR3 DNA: TGTGCCAGCAGTGATTGGACAGGGGGGGGCAAAAACATTCAGTACTTC
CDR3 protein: CASSDWTGGGKNIQYF

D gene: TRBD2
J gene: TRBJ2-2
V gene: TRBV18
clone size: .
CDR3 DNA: TGTGCCAGCTCACCCGCTAGCGGGATGGTAACCGGGGAGCTGTTTTTT
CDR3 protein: CASSPASGMVTGELFF

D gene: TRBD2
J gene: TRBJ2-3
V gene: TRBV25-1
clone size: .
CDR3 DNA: TGTGCCAGCGGAAGCGGGAGATACACAGATACGCAGTATTTT
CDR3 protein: CASGSGRYTDTQYF